This section outlines one T cell receptor beta chain sequence together with its context. Trimming removed 5 bases from V and 3 bases from J, with 5 bases in between. The CDR3 consists of 12 residues. The V gene's germline CDR1 is MDHEN and CDR2 SYDVKM. The sample belongs to a study of blood T cell repertoires in COVID-19. Overall study context: The samples span acute and convalescent COVID-19 from the United States, Italy and Spain. The cDNA or gDNA used as material had been derived from T cells, B-cell-depleted T cells, or PBMCs.

Sequenced by immunoSEQ multiplex PCR; TCRdb stores in-frame clones only, minus some. This table has roughly 200,000 clones, roughly 81% appearing once. Followed over time, Seattle patients had been enrolled while infection was active. Source material: peripheral blood. This sequence originates from a woman aged 40-49 years with COVID-19, enrolled during active disease. V gene TRBV28 combines with J gene TRBJ1-5, with D uncertain. The DNA of the CDR3 is TGTGCCAGCAGTCAGATCAATCAGCCCCAGCATTTT. Translating gives CASSQINQPQHF.